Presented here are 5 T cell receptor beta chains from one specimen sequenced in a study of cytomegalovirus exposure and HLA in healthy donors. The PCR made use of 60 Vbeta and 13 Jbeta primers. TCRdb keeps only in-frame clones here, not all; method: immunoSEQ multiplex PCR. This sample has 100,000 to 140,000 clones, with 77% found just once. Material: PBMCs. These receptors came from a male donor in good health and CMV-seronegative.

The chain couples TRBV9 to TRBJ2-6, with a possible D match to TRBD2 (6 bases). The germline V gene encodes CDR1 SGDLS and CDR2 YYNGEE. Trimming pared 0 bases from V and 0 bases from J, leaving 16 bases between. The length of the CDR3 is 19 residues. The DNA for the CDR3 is TGTGCCAGCAGCGTAGGGGGGGTTAGCGGTTTCTCTGGGGCCAACGTCCTGACTTTC. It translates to CASSVGGVSGFSGANVLTF.

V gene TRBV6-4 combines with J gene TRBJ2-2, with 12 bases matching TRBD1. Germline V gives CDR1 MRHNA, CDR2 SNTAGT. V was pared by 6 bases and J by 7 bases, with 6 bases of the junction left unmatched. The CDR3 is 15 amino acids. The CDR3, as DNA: TGTGCCAGCAGCCCCGGGACAGGGGGCTTCGGGGAGCTGTTTTTT. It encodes CASSPGTGGFGELFF.

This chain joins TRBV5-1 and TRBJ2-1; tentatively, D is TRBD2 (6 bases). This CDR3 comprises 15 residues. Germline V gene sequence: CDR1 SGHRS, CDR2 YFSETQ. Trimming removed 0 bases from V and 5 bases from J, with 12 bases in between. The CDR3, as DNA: TGCGCCAGCAGCTTGGTTGGCGGGGCAAACAATGAGCAGTTCTTC. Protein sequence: CASSLVGGANNEQFF.

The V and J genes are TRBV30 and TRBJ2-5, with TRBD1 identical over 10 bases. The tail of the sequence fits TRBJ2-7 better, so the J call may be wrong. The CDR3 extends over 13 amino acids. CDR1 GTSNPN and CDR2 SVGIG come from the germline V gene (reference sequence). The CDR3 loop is CAWRGQGKYEQYF. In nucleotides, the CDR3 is TGTGCCTGGAGGGGACAGGGGAAGTACGAGCAGTACTTC.

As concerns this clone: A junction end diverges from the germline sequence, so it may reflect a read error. In DNA form, the CDR3 reads TGTGCCAGCGGACTAGCGGGGTCGAGCATGGACTTC. This translates into CASGLAGSSMDF. The chain links TRBV27 to TRBJ2-7; 12 bases map to TRBD2. CDR3 length: 12 residues. From germline, CDR1 is MNHEY and CDR2 SMNVEV (reference sequence).